The entry that follows covers one T cell receptor beta chain sequence. The count of this clone is one. What antigen it recognizes has not been identified. No much larger clone is present one base from it, and per-base qualities are unavailable. Taken from cysteine to phenylalanine, the CDR3 has 14 residues. The only DNA kept is the CDR3, 42 bases in frame from the first base. CDR1 LGHNA and CDR2 YSLEER were looked up in the germline V gene. V is cut by 1 base and J by 0 bases, and the space between the germline ends is 6 bases. These data come from a study of CD8+ T cells in alopecia areata (dated by TCRdb to about 2018). At the level of the whole study: The treated patients took part in an open-label pilot trial in which moderate-to-severe alopecia areata was treated with oral tofacitinib at 5 to 10 mg twice daily. Patients received tofacitinib for 6 to 18 months and were then followed off drug for 6 months to check for delayed response and recurrence. In both human patients and the C3H/HeJ mouse model, the study applied high-throughput TCRbeta sequencing to look at T cell clonal expansion in alopecia areata. In humans, TCRbeta sequencing was performed on scalp tissue and on sorted CD4+ and CD8+ peripheral blood T cells from healthy controls and from patients with patchy or totalis/universalis alopecia areata. Biopsies were taken from tofacitinib-treated patients at baseline and at 4 and 24 weeks of treatment, and a later scalp biopsy was taken in several of the tofacitinib-treated patients. Scalp clonality was compared across normal scalp (n=4), patchy alopecia areata scalp (n=8), and alopecia totalis/universalis scalp (n=8). RNA came from the PAXgene miRNA kit for fixed scalp, the miRNeasy kit for PBMCs, and the RNeasy kit for mouse skin. immunoSEQ multiplex PCR using 35 Vbeta forward primers and 13 Jbeta reverse primers was used to amplify TCRbeta CDR3 regions.

Results and caveats for the whole study, not just this receptor: Unlike mouse skin, where gammadelta T cells dominate, normal human skin contains resident alphabeta T cells that get sequenced too, which complicates analysis of the scalp TCR repertoire. Shared TCR sequences between patients were less evident than in mice, which may be partly attributable to HLA diversity in the patient population. Compared with normal scalp, lesional scalp had higher clonality and more expanded CD8+ clones, particularly in alopecia totalis/universalis, a pattern that suggests antigenic drive.

The protocol used for the library was the immunoSEQ multiplex PCR assay. RNA was extracted from all samples and reverse transcribed into cDNA, which served as template for TCR sequencing. SuperScript III was used for first-strand cDNA synthesis, primed with a 2:1 mix of oligo-dT and random hexamers. Amplification bias was assessed with a synthetic immune receptor repertoire, and residual bias was removed computationally. Per the original workflow: Raw reads were preprocessed to remove errors, and CDR3 was defined by IMGT conventions from the conserved cysteine to phenylalanine. Clonality was computed by normalizing Shannon entropy by log2 of the number of productive unique TCRs and subtracting the result from 1. Scalp TCRbeta sequences were cross-referenced with sorted blood CD4 and CD8 repertoires so that the CD4 or CD8 identity of scalp clones could be inferred. Here the immuneACCESS table is served through TCRdb, limited to in-frame sequences with V and J called. Missing clones are a known gap in these copies; in checked studies unresolved V genes cover under half, and the rest lacks a known reason. V and J calls and clone size are copied from that table; D and trimming were computed from the DNA. The sample table records around 50,000 clones; almost 97% of these occur just once. The ten biggest clones cover roughly 24% of the sample.

The time point label corresponds to: baseline before oral tofacitinib. Lesional scalp punch biopsies and peripheral blood were obtained from alopecia areata patients. PBMCs were isolated by density centrifugation and stained for CD3, CD4 and CD8, after which CD4+ and CD8+ T cells were sorted on a FACSAria. The chain joins TRBV4-3 to TRBJ1-1; no confident D gene assignment can be made. The input for sequencing was CD8+ T cells sorted from blood, taken at week 0. The receptor was isolated from a human donor with alopecia areata. The CDR3 loop reads CASSQVGMNTEAFF. The nucleotides read TGCGCCAGCAGCCAAGTAGGGATGAACACTGAAGCTTTCTTT.